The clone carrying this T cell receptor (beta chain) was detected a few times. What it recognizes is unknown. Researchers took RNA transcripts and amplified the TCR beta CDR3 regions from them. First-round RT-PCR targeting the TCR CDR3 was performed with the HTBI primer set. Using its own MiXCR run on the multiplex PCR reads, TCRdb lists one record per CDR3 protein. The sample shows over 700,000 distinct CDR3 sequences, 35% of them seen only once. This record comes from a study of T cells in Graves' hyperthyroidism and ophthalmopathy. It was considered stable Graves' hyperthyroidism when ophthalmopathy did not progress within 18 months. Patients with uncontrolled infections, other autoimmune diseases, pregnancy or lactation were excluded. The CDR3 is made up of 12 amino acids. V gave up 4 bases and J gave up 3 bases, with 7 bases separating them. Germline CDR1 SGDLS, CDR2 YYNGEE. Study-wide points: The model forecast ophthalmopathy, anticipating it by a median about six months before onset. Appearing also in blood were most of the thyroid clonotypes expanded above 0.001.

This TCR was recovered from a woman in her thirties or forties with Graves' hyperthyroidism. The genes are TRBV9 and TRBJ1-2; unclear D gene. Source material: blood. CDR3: CASSQVYYGYTF. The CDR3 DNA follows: TGTGCCAGCAGCCAAGTTTACTATGGCTACACCTTC.